This T cell receptor beta chain was obtained from a study of early T cells in non-severe SARS-CoV-2 infection. CDR1 and CDR2 (germline): KGHSH, LQKENI. The CDR3 totals 18 residues. This clonotype was seen once. A read error is possible here, since a much larger clone lies one base away. Each CDR3 protein gets one entry after TCRdb re-called the 5' RACE reads with MiXCR. There are approximately 48,000 distinct CDR3 sequences in the sample; 5.5% to 8% occur only once, and around 2.8% lies in the top ten. The specimen was whole blood, collected at baseline. The chain is built from TRBV18 and TRBJ2-4; tentatively, D is TRBD2 (8 bases). The clonotype was recovered from an adult who was a healthcare worker with PCR-confirmed SARS-CoV-2 infection or an uninfected control (not recorded which). This CDR3 reads CTSSPPWGQREAKNIQYF. CDR3 in DNA: TGTACCAGCTCACCACCGTGGGGACAGCGGGAGGCCAAAAACATTCAGTACTTC.